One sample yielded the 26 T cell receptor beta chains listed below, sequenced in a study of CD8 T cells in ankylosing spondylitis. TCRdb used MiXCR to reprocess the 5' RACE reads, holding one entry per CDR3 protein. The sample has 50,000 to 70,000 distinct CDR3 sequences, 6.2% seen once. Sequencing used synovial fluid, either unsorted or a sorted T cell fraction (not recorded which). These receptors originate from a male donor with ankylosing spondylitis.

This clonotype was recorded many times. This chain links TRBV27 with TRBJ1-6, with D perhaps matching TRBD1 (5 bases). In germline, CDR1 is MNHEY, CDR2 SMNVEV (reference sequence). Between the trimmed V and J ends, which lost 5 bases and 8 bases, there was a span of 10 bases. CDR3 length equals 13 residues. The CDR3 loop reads CASSPGLYSPLHF. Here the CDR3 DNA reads TGTGCCAGCAGTCCGGGGCTTTATTCACCCCTCCACTTT.

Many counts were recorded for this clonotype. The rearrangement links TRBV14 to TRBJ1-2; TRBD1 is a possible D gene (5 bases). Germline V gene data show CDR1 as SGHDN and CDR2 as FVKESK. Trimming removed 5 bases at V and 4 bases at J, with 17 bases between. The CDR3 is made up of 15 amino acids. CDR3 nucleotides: TGTGCCAGCAGCGTGGGGCGGGGCCCGATCTATGGCTACACCTTC. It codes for CASSVGRGPIYGYTF.

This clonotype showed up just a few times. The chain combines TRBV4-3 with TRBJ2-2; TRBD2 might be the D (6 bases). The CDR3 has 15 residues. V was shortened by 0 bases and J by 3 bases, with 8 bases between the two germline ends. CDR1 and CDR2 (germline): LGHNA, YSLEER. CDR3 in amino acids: CASSQDAGYTGELFF. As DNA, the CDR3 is TGCGCCAGCAGCCAAGATGCGGGGTACACCGGGGAGCTGTTTTTT.

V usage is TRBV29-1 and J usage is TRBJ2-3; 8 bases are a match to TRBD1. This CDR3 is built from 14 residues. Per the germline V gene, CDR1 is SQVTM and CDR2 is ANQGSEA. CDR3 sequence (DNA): TGCAACGCAGATTCCGGGACAGGAAGAGATACGCAGTATTTT. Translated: CNADSGTGRDTQYF.

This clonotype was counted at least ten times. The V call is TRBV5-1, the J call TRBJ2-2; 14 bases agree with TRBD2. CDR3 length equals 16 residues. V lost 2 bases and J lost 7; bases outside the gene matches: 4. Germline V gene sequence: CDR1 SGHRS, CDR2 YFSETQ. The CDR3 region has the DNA TGCGCCAGCAGCTTACCAGGGACTAGCGGGAGCGGGGAGCTGTTTTTT. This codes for CASSLPGTSGSGELFF.

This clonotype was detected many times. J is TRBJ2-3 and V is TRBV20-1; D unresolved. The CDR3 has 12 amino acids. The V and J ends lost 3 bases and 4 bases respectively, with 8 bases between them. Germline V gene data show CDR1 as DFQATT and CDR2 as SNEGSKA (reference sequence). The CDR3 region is CSASRVADTQYF. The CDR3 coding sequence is TGCAGTGCTAGTAGGGTGGCAGATACGCAGTATTTT.

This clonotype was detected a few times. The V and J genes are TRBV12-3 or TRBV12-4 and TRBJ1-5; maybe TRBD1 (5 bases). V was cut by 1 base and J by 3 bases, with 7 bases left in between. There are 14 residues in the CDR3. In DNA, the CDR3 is TGTGCCAGCAGTTTAGTGGGGGACAATCAGCCCCAGCATTTT. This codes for CASSLVGDNQPQHF.

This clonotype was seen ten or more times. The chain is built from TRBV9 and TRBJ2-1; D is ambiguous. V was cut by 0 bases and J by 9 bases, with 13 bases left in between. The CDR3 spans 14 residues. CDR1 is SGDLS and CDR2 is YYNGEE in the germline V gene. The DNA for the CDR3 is TGTGCCAGCAGCGTAGATGTAGGGCCAAGTGAGCAGTTCTTC. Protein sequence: CASSVDVGPSEQFF.

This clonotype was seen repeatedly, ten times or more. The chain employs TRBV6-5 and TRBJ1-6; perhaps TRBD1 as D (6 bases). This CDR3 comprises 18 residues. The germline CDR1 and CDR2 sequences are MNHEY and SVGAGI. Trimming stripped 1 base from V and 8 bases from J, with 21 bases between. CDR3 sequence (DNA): TGTGCCAGCAGTTACTATCCCGCCAGGGGATTTATCCATTCACCCCTCCACTTT. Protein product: CASSYYPARGFIHSPLHF.

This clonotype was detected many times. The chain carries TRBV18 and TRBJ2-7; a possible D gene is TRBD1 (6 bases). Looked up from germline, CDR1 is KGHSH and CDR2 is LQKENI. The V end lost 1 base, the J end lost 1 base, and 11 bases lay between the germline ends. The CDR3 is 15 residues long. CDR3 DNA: TGTGCCAGCTCACCACGTTGGACAGAATCCTACGAGCAGTACTTC. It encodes CASSPRWTESYEQYF.

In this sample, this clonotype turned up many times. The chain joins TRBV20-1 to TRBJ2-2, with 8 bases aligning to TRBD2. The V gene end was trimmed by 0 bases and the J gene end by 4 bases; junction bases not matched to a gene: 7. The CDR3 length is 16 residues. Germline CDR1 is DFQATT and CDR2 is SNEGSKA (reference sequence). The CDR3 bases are TGCAGTGCTAGAGATTCAAGCGGGAGTGGCACCGGGGAGCTGTTTTTT. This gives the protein CSARDSSGSGTGELFF.

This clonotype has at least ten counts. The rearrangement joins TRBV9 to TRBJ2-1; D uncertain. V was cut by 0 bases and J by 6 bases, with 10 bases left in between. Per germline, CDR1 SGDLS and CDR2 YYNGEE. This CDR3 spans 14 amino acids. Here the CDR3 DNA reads TGTGCCAGCAGCGTAGCGGGCTACCCCAATGAGCAGTTCTTC. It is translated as CASSVAGYPNEQFF.

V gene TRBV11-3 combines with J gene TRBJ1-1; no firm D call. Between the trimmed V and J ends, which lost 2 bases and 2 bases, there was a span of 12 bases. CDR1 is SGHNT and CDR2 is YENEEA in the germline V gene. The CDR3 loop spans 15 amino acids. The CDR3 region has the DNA TGTGCCAGCAGCTTATGGGCCAGTACAAACACTGAAGCTTTCTTT. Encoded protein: CASSLWASTNTEAFF.

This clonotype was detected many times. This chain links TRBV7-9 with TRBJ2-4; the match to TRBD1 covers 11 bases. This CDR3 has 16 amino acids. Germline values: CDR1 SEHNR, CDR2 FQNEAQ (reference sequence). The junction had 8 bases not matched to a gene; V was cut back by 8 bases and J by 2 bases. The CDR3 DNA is TGTGCCAGCGAGGACAGGGGGCATTTTTCCAAAAACATTCAGTACTTC. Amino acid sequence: CASEDRGHFSKNIQYF.

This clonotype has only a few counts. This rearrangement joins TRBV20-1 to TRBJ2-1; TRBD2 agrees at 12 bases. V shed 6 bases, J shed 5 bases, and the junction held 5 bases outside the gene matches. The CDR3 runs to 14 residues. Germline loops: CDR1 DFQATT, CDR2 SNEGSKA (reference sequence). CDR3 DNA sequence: TGCAGTGCAAGACTAGCGGGAGAGGACAATGAGCAGTTCTTC. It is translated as CSARLAGEDNEQFF.

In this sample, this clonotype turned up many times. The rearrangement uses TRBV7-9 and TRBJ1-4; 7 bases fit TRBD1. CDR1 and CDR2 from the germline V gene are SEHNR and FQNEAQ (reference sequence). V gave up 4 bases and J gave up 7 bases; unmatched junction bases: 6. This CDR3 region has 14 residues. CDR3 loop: CASSSQGTFEKLFF. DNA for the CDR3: TGTGCCAGCAGCTCACAGGGGACCTTTGAAAAACTGTTTTTT.

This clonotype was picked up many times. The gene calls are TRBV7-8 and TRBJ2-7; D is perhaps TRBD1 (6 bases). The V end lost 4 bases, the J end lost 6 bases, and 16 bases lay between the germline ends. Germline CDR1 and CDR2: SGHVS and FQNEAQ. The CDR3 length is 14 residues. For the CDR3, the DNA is TGTGCCAGCAGCTCACAGACAGGTCCGGGCGAGCAGTACTTC. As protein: CASSSQTGPGEQYF.

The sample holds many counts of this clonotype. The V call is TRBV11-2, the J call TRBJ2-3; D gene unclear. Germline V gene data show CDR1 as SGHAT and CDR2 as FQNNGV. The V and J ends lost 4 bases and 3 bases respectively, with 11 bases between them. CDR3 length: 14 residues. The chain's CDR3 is CASSSHLITDTQYF. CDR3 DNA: TGTGCCAGCAGCTCACATTTGATTACAGATACGCAGTATTTT.

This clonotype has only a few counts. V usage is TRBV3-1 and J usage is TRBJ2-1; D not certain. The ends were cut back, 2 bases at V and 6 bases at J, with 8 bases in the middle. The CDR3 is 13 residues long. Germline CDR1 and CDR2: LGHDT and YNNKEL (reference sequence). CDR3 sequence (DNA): TGTGCCAGCAGCCAAAGTAATAGCAATGAGCAGTTCTTC. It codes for CASSQSNSNEQFF.

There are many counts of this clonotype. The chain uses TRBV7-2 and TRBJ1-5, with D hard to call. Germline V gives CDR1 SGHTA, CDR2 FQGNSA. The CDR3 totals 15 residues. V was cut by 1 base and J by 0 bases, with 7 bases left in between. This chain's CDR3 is CASSLGSYSNQPQHF. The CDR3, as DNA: TGTGCCAGCAGCTTAGGCAGTTATAGCAATCAGCCCCAGCATTTT.

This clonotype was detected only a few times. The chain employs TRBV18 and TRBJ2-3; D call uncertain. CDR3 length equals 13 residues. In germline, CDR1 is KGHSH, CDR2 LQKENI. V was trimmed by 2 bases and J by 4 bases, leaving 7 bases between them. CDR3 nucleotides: TGTGCCAGCTCACCAAACCACCCAGATACGCAGTATTTT. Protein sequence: CASSPNHPDTQYF.

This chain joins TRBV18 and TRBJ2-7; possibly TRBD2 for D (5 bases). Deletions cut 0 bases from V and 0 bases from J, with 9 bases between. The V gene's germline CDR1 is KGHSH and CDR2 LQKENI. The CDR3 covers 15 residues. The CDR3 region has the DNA TGTGCCAGCTCACCACCGCTCGGGGTCTCCTACGAGCAGTACTTC. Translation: CASSPPLGVSYEQYF.

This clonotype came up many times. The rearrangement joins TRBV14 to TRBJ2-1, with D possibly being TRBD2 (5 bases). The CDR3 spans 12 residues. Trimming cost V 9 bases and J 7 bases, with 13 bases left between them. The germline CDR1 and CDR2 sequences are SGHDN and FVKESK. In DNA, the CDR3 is TGTGCCAGAACATGGACTGGAAATGAGCAGTTCTTC. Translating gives CARTWTGNEQFF. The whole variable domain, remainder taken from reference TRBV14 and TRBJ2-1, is EAGVTQFPSHSVIEKGQTVTLRCDPISGHDNLYWYRRVMGKEIKFLLHFVKESKQDESGMPNNRFLAERTGGTYSTLKVQPAELEDSGVYFCARTWTGNEQFFGPGTRLTVL.

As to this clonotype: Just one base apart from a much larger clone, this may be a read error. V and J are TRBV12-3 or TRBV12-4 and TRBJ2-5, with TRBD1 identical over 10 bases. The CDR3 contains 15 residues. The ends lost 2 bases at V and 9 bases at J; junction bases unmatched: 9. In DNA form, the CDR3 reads TGTGCCAGCAGTTTACCCGGACAGGGGGTAGGGGCCCAGTACTTC. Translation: CASSLPGQGVGAQYF.

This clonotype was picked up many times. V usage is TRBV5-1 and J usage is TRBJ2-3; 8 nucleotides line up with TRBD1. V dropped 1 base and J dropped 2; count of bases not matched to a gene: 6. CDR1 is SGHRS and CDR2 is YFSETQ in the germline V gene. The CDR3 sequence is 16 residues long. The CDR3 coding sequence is TGCGCCAGCAGCTTGTCGGACAGGGCAGTCACAGATACGCAGTATTTT. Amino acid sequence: CASSLSDRAVTDTQYF.

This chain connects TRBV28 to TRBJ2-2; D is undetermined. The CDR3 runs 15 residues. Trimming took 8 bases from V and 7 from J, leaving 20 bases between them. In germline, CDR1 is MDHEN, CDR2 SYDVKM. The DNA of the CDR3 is TGTGCCAGCTGCGGCCTATCAATCGTAGGCGGGGAGCTGTTTTTT. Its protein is CASCGLSIVGGELFF. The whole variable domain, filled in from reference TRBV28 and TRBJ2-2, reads DVKVTQSSRYLVKRTGEKVFLECVQDMDHENMFWYRQDPGLGLRLIYFSYDVKMKEKGDIPEGYSVSREKKERFSLILESASTNQTSMYLCASCGLSIVGGELFFGEGSRLTVL.